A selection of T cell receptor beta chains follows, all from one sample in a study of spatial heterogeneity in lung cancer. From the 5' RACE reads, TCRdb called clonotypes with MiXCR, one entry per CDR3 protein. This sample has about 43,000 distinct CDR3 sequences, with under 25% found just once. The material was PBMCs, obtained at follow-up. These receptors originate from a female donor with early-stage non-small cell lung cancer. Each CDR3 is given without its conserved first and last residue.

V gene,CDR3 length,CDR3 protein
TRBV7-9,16,ASSLWRGGGKSGNTIY
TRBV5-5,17,ASSPTGTSGGPGTGELF
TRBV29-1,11,SVDGTNADTQY
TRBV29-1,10,SVVPAGVIQY
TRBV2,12,ASSVSGSNQPQH
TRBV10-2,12,ATRAAGSYNEQF
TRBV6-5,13,ASTRGFKANYGYT
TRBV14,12,ASSQAISTGELF
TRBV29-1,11,SAAPGTENIQY
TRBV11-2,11,ASSPLRVGELF
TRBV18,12,ASSPGGGHQPQH
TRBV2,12,ASRYGLRNTEAF
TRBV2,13,ASTGTRQGNSPLH
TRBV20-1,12,SANAGGASGELF
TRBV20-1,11,SATRGQAEKLF
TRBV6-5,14,ASSYWTGRRNYGYT
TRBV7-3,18,ASSLRARTSGGAVTDTQY
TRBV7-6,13,ASSPERGAYNEQF
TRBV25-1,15,ASTAPPRGTGYDEQY
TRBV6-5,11,ASSYFAGSEAF
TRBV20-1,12,SARDPRGGDTQY
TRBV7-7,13,ASSPGLAGEETQY
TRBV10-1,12,ASSESLVTDTQY
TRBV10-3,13,AISEPGGPQDTQY
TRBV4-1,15,ASSQLLAPKRADTQY
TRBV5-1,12,ASSRGQLTDEQF
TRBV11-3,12,ASSSGTAPYEQY
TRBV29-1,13,SAEGVQGPYNEQF
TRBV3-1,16,ASSQMGSSFSGANVLT
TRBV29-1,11,SVPSVRGTEAF
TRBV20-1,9,SGGQGDTQY
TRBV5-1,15,ASSSALDWTGRGEQF
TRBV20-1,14,SAHLLAGGAYNEQF
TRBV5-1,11,ASHRLPNTEAF
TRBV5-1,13,ASSPSGRAKNIQY
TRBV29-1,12,SVDSGTGGDTIY
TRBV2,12,ASSERRYYNEQF
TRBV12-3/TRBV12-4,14,ASSKRTSGYTDTQY
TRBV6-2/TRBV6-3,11,ASRAADTDTQY
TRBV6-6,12,ASSQTSGAGELF
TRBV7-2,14,ASSAQGARRGNTIY
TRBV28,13,ASSLGGGRDSPLH
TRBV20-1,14,SAWDRGLPRTDTQY
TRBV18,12,ASSPRVAANEQF
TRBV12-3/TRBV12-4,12,ASSFQAGPYEQY
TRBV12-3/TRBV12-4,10,ASSSMVGEQF